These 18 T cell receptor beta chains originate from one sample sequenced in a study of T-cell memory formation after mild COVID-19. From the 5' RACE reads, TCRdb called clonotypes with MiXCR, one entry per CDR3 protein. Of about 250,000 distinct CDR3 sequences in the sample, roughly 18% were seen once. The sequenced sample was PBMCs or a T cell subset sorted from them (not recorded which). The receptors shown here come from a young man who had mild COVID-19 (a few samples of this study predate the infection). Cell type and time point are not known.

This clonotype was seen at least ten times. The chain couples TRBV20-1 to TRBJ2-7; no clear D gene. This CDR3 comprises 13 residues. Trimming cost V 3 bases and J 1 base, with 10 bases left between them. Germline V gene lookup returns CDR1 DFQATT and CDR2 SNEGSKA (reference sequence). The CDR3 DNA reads TGCAGTGCTAGTTCCCCGGTGTCCTACGAGCAGTACTTC. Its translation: CSASSPVSYEQYF.

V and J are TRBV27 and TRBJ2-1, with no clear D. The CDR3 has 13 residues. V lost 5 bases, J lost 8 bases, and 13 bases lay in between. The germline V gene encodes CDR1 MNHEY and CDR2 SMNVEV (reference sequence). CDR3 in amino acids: CASSGPALDEQFF. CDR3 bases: TGTGCCAGCAGTGGGCCCGCGCTCGATGAGCAGTTCTTC.

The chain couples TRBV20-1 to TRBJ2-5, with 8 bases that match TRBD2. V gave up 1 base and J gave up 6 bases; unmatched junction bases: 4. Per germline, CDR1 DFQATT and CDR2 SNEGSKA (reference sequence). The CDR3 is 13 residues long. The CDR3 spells CSARAAGAKTQYF. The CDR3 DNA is TGCAGTGCTAGAGCAGCGGGGGCCAAGACCCAGTACTTC.

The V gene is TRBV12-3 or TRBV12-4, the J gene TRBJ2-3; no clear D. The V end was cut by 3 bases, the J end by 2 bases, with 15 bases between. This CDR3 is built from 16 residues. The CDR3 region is CASSFLADQNTDTQYF. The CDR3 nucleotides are TGTGCCAGCAGTTTCTTGGCGGACCAGAACACAGATACGCAGTATTTT.

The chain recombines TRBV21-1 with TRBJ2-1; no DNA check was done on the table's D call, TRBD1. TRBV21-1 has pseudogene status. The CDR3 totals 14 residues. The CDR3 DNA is TGTGCCAGCCCCTGGACAGGGCCCTACAATGAGCAGTTCTTC. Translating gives CASPWTGPYNEQFF.

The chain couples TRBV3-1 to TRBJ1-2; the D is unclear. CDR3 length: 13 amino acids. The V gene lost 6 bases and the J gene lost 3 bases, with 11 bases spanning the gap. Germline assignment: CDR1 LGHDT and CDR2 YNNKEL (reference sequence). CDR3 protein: CASSLDRHYGYTF. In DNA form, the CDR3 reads TGTGCCAGCAGTCTCGACCGCCACTATGGCTACACCTTC. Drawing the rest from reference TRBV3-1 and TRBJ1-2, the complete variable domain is DTAVSQTPKYLVTQMGNDKSIKCEQNLGHDTMYWYKQDSKKFLKIMFSYNNKELIINETVPNRFSPKSPDKAHLNLHINSLELGDSAVYFCASSLDRHYGYTFGSGTRLTVV.

The CDR3 loop reads CSASFTYDLLTYEQYF. The CDR3 DNA follows: TGCAGTGCCAGTTTTACATATGACCTCCTAACCTACGAGCAGTACTTC. This chain joins TRBV20-1 and TRBJ2-7; no clear D. The V gene lost 6 bases and the J gene lost 2 bases, with 23 bases spanning the gap. This CDR3 has 16 residues. The germline gives CDR1 DFQATT, CDR2 SNEGSKA (reference sequence).

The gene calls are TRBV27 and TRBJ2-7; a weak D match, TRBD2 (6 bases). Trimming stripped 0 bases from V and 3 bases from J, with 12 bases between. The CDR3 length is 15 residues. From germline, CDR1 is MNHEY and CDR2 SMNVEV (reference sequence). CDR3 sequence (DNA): TGTGCCAGCAGTTTATCGTTAAACGGGGGCTACGAGCAGTACTTC. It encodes CASSLSLNGGYEQYF.

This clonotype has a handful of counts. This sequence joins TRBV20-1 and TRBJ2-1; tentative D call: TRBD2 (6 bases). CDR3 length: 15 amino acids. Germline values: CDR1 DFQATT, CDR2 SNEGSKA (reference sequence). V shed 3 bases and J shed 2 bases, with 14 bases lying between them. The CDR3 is CSASRAGRAYNEQFF. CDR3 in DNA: TGCAGTGCTAGTAGGGCGGGGCGGGCCTACAATGAGCAGTTCTTC.

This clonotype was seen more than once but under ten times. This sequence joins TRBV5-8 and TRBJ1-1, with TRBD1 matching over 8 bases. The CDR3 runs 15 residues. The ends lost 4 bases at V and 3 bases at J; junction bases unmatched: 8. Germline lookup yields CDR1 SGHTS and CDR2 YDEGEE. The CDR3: CASSETGGRDTEAFF. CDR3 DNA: TGTGCCAGCAGCGAAACAGGGGGAAGGGACACTGAAGCTTTCTTT.

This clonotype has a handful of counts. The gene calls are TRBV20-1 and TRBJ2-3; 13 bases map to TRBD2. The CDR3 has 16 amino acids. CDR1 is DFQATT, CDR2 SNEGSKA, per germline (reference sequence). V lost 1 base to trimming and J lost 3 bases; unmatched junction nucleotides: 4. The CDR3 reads CSARGLAGGFTDTQYF. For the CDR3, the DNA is TGCAGTGCTAGAGGACTAGCGGGGGGTTTTACAGATACGCAGTATTTT.

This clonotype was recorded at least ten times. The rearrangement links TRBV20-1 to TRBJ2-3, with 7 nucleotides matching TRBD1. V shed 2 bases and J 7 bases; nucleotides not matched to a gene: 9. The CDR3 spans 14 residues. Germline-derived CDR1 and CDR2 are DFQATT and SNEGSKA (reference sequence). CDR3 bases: TGCAGTGCTAGAACCGGGACAGAAGCTAATACGCAGTATTTT. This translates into CSARTGTEANTQYF.

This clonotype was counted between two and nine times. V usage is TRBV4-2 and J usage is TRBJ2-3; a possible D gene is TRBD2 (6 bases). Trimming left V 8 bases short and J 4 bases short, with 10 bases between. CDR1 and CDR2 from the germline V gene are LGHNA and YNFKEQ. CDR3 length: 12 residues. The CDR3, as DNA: TGTGCCAGCCGATCTAGCGCAGATACGCAGTATTTT. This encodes CASRSSADTQYF.

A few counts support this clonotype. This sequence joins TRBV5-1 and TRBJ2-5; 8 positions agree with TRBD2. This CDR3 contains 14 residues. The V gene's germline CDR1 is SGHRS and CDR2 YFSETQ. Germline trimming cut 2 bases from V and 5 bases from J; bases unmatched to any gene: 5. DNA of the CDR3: TGCGCCAGCAGCTTCTGGACGGGGGGGGAGACCCAGTACTTC. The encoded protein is CASSFWTGGETQYF.

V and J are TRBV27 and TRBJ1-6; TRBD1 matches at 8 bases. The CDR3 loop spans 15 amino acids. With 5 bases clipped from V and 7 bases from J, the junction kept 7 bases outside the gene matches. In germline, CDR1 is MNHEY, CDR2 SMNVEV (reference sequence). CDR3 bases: TGTGCCAGCAGTAAAGGGACAGGAAAAAATTCACCCCTCCACTTT. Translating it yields CASSKGTGKNSPLHF.

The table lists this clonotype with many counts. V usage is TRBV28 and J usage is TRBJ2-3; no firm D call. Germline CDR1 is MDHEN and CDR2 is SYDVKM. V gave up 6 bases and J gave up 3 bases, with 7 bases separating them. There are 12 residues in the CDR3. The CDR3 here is CASRSVTDTQYF. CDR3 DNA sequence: TGTGCCAGCAGATCCGTGACAGATACGCAGTATTTT.

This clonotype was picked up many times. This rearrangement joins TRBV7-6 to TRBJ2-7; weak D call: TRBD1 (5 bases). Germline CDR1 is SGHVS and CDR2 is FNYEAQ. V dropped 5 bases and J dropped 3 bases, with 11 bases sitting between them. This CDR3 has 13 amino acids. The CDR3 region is CASSPADSYEQYF. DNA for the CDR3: TGTGCCAGCAGCCCAGCCGACAGCTACGAGCAGTACTTC.

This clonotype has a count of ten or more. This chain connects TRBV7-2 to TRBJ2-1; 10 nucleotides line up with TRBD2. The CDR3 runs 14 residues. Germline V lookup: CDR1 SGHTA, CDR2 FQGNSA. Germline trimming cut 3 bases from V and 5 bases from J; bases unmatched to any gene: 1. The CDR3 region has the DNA TGTGCCAGCAGCTTGGGACTAGCGAACAATGAGCAGTTCTTC. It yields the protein CASSLGLANNEQFF.